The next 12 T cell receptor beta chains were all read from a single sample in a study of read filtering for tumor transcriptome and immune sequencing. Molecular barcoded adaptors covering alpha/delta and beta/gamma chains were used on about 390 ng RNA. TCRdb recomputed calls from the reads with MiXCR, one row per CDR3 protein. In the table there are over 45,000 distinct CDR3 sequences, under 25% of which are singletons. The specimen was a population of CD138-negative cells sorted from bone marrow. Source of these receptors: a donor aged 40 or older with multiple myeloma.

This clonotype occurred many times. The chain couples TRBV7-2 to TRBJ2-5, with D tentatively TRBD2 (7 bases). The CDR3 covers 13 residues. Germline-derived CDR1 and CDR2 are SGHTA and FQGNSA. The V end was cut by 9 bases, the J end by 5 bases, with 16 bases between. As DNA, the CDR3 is TGTGCCAGTCGCCGGGGGGCGGCGGAGACCCAGTACTTC. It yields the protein CASRRGAAETQYF.

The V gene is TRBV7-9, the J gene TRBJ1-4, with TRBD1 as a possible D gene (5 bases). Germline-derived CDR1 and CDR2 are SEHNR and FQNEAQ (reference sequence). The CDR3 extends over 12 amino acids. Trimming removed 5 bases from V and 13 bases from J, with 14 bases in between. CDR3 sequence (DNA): TGTGCCAGCAGCATCCGGGACCTAGGACTGTTTTTT. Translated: CASSIRDLGLFF.

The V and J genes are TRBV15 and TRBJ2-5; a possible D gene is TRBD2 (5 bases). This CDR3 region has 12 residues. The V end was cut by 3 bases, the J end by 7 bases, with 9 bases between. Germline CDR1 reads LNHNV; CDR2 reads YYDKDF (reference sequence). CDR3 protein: CATSRDFGTQYF. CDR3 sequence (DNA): TGTGCCACCAGCAGGGACTTTGGGACCCAGTACTTC.

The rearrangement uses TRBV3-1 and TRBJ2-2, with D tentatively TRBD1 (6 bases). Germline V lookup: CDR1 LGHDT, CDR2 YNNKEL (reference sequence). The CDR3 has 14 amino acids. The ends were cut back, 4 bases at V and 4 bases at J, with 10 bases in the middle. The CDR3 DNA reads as TGTGCCAGCAGCCCCACCAGGGGCACCGGGGAGCTGTTTTTT. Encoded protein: CASSPTRGTGELFF.

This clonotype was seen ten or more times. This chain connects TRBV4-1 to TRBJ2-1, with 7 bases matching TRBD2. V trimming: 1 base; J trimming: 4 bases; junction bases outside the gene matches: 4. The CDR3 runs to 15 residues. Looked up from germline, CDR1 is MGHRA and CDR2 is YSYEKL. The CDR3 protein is CASSQASGVYNEQFF. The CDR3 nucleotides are TGCGCCAGCAGCCAAGCAAGCGGGGTGTACAATGAGCAGTTCTTC.

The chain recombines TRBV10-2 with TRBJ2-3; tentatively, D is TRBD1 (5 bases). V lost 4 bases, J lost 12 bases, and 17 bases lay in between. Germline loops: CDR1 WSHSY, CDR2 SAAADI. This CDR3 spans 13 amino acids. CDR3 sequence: CASSVQQARTQYF. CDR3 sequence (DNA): TGCGCCAGCAGTGTCCAACAGGCGCGTACTCAGTATTTT.

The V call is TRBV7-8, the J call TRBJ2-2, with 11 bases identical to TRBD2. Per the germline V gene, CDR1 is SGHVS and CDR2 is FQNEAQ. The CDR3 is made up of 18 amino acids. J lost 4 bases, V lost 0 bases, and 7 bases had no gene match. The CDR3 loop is CASSLALSGTSGTGELFF. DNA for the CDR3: TGTGCCAGCAGCTTAGCCTTATCCGGGACTAGCGGCACCGGGGAGCTGTTTTTT.

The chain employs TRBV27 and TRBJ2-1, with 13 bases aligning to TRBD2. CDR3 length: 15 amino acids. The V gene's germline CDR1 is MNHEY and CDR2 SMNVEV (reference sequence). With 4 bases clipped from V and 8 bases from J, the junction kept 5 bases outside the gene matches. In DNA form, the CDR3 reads TGTGCCAGCAGTTCGGGACTAGCGGGATCTCATGAGCAGTTCTTC. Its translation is CASSSGLAGSHEQFF.

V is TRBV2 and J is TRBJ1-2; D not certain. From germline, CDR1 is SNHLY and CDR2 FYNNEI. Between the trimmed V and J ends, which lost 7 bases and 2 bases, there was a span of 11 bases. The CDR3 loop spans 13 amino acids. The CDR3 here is CASTLGINYGYTF. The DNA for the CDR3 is TGTGCCAGCACCTTAGGAATCAACTATGGCTACACCTTC.

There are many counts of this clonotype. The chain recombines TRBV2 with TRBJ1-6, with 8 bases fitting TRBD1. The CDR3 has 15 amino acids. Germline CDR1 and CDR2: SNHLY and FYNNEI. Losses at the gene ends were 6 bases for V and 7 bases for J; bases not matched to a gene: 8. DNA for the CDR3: TGTGCCAGCAGCTGGGACAGGATGAGCAATTCACCCCTCCACTTT. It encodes CASSWDRMSNSPLHF.

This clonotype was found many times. The CDR3 loop reads CASSLLRDRFSNEQFF. The CDR3 bases are TGTGCCAGCAGCCTACTACGGGACAGGTTTTCCAATGAGCAGTTCTTC. V usage is TRBV11-2 and J usage is TRBJ2-1; TRBD1 matches at 8 bases. CDR3 size: 16 residues. CDR1 is SGHAT and CDR2 is FQNNGV in the germline V gene. V gave up 5 bases and J gave up 6 bases; unmatched junction bases: 12.

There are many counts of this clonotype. The CDR3 spells CASSLSRGQGGDEQFF. For the CDR3, the DNA is TGTGCCAGCAGCTTATCAAGGGGGCAGGGAGGAGATGAGCAGTTCTTC. The chain recombines TRBV7-8 with TRBJ2-1; D is perhaps TRBD1 (7 bases). Trimming pared 2 bases from V and 8 bases from J, leaving 19 bases between. Germline CDR1 and CDR2: SGHVS and FQNEAQ. This CDR3 has 16 amino acids.